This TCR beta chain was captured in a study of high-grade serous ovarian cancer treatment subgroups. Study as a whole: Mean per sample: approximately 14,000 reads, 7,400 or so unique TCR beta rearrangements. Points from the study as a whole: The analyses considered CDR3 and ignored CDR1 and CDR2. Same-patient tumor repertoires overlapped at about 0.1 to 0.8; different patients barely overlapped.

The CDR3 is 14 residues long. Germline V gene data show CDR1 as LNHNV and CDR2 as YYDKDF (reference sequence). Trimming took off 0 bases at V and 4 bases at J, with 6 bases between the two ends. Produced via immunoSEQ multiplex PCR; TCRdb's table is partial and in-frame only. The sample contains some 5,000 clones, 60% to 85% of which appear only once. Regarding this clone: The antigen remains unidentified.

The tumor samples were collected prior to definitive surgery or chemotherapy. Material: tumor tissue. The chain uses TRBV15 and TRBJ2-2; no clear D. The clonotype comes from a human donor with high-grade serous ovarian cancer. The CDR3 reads CATSRDTATGELFF. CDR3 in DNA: TGTGCCACCAGCAGAGATACGGCCACCGGGGAGCTGTTTTTT.